This is a list of T cell receptor beta chains from one sample in a study of identical twins. One entry per CDR3 protein, called by TCRdb with MiXCR from the 5' RACE reads. Of about 340,000 distinct CDR3 sequences in the sample, 10% to 15% are singletons; the top ten hold just over 7%. These data were also reused for a study on yellow fever vaccine responses in identical twins.

Material for sequencing was CD8+ T cells sorted from blood. The origin of the receptors is a young woman in good health. Each CDR3 is given with its conserved first and last residue. D genes are given only for firm matches. Size is stated for part of the rows, as once, few or many counts, or as a class when the clone is expanded.

clone_size	d_call	j_call	v_call	cdr3_aa	cdr3_nt
-	-	TRBJ1-1	TRBV6-5	CASSYGKSKAFF	TGTGCCAGCAGTTACGGGAAGAGCAAAGCTTTCTTT
-	-	TRBJ2-1	TRBV7-9	CASSLYEQFF	TGTGCCAGCAGCTTGTATGAGCAGTTCTTC
few	-	TRBJ1-1	TRBV11-3	CASSSGRTFTEAFF	TGTGCCAGCAGCTCGGGACGGACTTTTACTGAAGCTTTCTTT
once	-	TRBJ2-1	TRBV28	CASRATGKSRTMKQFF	TGTGCCAGCAGGGCTACAGGGAAATCACGTACAATGAAGCAGTTCTTC
few	-	TRBJ2-2	TRBV20-1	CSARDAPQRGPGELFF	TGCAGTGCTAGAGATGCCCCACAGAGGGGTCCCGGGGAGCTGTTTTTT
-	TRBD1	TRBJ1-6	TRBV10-3	CAISAATGRDSPLHF	TGTGCCATCAGTGCCGCGACAGGGAGGGATTCACCCCTCCACTTT
many	-	TRBJ2-1	TRBV5-4	CASSLQGGAITRSYNEQFF	TGTGCCAGCAGCTTGCAAGGCGGGGCCATCACCCGCTCCTACAATGAGCAGTTCTTC
-	TRBD2	TRBJ2-1	TRBV19	CASSISGRASYNEQFF	TGTGCCAGTAGTATTAGCGGGAGGGCATCCTACAATGAGCAGTTCTTC
-	-	TRBJ1-4	TRBV21-1	CASSKAAEKLFF	TGTGCCAGCAGCAAGGCGGCTGAAAAACTGTTTTTT
-	-	TRBJ2-5	TRBV28	CASSLRADYQETQYF	TGTGCCAGCAGTTTAAGGGCAGACTACCAAGAGACCCAGTACTTC
-	-	TRBJ2-5	TRBV4-1	CASSQEGTRRETQYF	TGCGCCAGCAGCCAAGAAGGAACCCGGAGGGAGACCCAGTACTTC
few	-	TRBJ2-1	TRBV2	CASSDGGIYSYNEQFF	TGTGCCAGCAGTGATGGCGGGATCTACTCCTACAATGAGCAGTTCTTC
-	TRBD2	TRBJ2-3	TRBV20-1	CSGPPGDLGLGTDTQYF	TGCAGTGGGCCCCCCGGAGACCTCGGACTAGGCACAGATACGCAGTATTTT
-	TRBD2	TRBJ2-7	TRBV4-2	CASSQELAGIYEQYF	TGTGCCAGCAGCCAAGAACTAGCGGGCATTTACGAGCAGTACTTC
many	TRBD2	TRBJ2-4	TRBV12-3/TRBV12-4	CASSLRASGDGTLNF	TGTGCCAGCAGTTTAAGGGCTAGCGGAGACGGAACTTTGAACTTC
-	-	TRBJ2-1	TRBV2	CASSEVGSNEQFF	TGTGCCAGCAGTGAAGTGGGGAGCAATGAGCAGTTCTTC
many	TRBD1	TRBJ2-7	TRBV4-2	CASSAGTGTYEQYF	TGTGCCAGCAGCGCCGGGACAGGGACTTACGAGCAGTACTTC
-	TRBD1	TRBJ2-3	TRBV12-5	CASGLGQGADTQYF	TGTGCTAGTGGTTTGGGACAGGGGGCGGATACGCAGTATTTT
-	-	TRBJ2-1	TRBV20-1	CSARDPSSASSYNEQFF	TGCAGTGCTAGAGATCCCTCTAGCGCGAGCTCCTACAATGAGCAGTTCTTC
many	-	TRBJ2-3	TRBV4-1	CASSQDRTLDTQYF	TGCGCCAGCAGCCAAGATAGGACCCTAGATACGCAGTATTTT
few	-	TRBJ1-4	TRBV4-1	CASSQEWRGDEKLFF	TGCGCCAGCAGCCAAGAATGGCGGGGGGATGAAAAACTGTTTTTT
-	-	TRBJ2-2	TRBV6-5	CASSYGGTQNTGELFF	TGTGCCAGCAGTTACGGTGGGACCCAGAACACCGGGGAGCTGTTTTTT
-	TRBD1	TRBJ1-2	TRBV29-1	CSAWTGSYGYTF	TGCAGCGCATGGACAGGGAGCTATGGCTACACCTTC
-	-	TRBJ2-7	TRBV7-6	CASSVRLDDSYEQYF	TGTGCCAGCAGCGTACGACTCGATGACTCCTACGAGCAGTACTTC
-	TRBD2	TRBJ2-5	TRBV9	CASSVGLAGPEVVETQYF	TGTGCCAGCAGCGTAGGTCTAGCGGGACCAGAGGTGGTCGAGACCCAGTACTTC
few	TRBD2	TRBJ2-5	TRBV7-9	CASSPWGGADQETQYF	TGTGCCAGCAGCCCCTGGGGGGGTGCCGACCAAGAGACCCAGTACTTC
-	TRBD2	TRBJ2-1	TRBV10-2	CATGTSGVNEQFF	TGCGCCACCGGGACTAGCGGGGTGAATGAGCAGTTCTTC